This T cell receptor beta chain was recovered during a study of blood T cell repertoires in COVID-19. The overall study: From the United States, Italy and Spain came samples of acute and convalescent COVID-19. Sources were T cells, B-cell-depleted T cells, or PBMCs; the material itself was cDNA or gDNA.

Original processing notes: Scientists estimated how many nucleated cells there were by amplifying reference gene primers. Clones were sequenced by immunoSEQ multiplex PCR, and TCRdb holds only the in-frame ones, with some missing. Clonal size and the V and J genes are those of that table, whereas D and trimming came from the DNA. The repertoire holds fewer than 400,000 clones, with 83% as singletons. Trimming removed 3 bases from V and 5 bases from J; junction bases left unmatched: 3. CDR1 SEHNR and CDR2 FQNEAQ come from the germline V gene (reference sequence). The CDR3 is 13 amino acids. The sequence came from a man aged 25-45 years with active or convalescent COVID-19. The J gene is TRBJ1-2, the V gene TRBV7-9; 7 bases agree with TRBD1. The source material was peripheral blood. CDR3 in amino acids: CASSFAGGYGYTF. In nucleotides, the CDR3 is TGTGCCAGCAGCTTTGCAGGGGGGTATGGCTACACCTTC.